What follows describes a single T cell receptor (beta chain). The antigen is unknown. Every subset's genomic DNA went evenly onto several immunoSEQ plates. This table comes from immunoSEQ multiplex PCR, and its TCRdb copy is limited to in-frame clones, with some not included. This sample carries around 700,000 clones, more than 70% of them seen once, and the ten largest clones take 1.5% to 2%. This record comes from a study of shared clonotypes between healthy human individuals. Germline V lookup: CDR1 KGHSH, CDR2 LQKENI. Deletions cut 4 bases from V and 7 bases from J, with 6 bases between. CDR3 length equals 11 residues. Study-level results: Relative to memory subsets, naive subsets generally showed larger estimated richness. Sharing across four donors was highest in naive CD4 (roughly 5%) and lowest in memory CD8 (roughly 0.4%).

The donor population consisted of healthy HIV-negative adults with no recent acute infections or vaccinations. This receptor was identified in a woman in her twenties or thirties in good health. The sample comprised memory CD4+ T cells sorted from blood. Subset in this sample: CD45RA-negative fraction. The rearrangement uses TRBV18 and TRBJ2-3; D unclear. DNA of the CDR3: TGTGCCAGCTCACTCCCAAATACGCAGTATTTT. This gives the protein CASSLPNTQYF.